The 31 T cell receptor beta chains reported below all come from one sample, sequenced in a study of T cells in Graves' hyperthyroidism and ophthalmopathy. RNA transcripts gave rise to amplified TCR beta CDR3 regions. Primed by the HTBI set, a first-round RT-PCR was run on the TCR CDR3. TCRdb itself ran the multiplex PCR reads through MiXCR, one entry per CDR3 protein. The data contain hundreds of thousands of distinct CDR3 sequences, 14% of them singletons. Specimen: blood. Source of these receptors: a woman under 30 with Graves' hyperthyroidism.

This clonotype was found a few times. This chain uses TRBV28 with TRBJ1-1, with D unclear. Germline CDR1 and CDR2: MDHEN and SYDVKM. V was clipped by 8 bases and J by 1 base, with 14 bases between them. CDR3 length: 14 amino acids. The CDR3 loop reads CASLFGRWNTEAFF. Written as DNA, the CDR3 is TGTGCCAGCCTATTTGGGCGGTGGAACACTGAAGCTTTCTTT.

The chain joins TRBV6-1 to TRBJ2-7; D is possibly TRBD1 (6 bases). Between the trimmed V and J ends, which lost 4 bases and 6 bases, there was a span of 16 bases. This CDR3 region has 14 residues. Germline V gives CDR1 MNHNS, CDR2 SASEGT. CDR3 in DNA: TGTGCCAGCAGTGGGGGGTCAGGGGCGGGCGAGCAGTACTTC. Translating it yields CASSGGSGAGEQYF.

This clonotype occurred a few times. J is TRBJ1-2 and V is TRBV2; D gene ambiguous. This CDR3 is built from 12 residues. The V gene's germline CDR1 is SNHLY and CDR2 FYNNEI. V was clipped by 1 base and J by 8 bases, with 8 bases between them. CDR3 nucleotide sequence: TGTGCCAGCAGTGAAGGGCCGTCCGGCTACACCTTC. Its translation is CASSEGPSGYTF.

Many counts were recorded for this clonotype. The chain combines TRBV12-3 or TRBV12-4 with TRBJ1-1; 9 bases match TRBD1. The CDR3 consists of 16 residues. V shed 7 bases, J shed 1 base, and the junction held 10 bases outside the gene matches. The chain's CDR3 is CASKARQGVGNTEAFF. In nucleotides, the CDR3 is TGTGCCAGCAAGGCCCGACAGGGGGTAGGGAACACTGAAGCTTTCTTT.

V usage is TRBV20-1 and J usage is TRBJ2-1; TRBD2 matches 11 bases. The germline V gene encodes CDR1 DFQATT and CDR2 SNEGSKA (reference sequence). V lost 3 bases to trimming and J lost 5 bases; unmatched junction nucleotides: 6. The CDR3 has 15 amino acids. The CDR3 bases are TGCAGTGCTAGCCCCCTAGCGGGAGGTAACAATGAGCAGTTCTTC. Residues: CSASPLAGGNNEQFF.

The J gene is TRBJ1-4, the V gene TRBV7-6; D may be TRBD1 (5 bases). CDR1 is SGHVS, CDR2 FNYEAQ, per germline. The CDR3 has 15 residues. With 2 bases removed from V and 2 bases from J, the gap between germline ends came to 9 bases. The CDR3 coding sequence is TGTGCCAGCAGCTTAAAGTGGGGGACTAATGAAAAACTGTTTTTT. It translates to CASSLKWGTNEKLFF.

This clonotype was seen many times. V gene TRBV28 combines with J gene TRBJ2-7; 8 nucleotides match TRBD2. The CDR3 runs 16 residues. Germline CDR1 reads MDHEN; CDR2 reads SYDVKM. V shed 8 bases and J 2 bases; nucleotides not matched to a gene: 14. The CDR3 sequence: CASGSVKRERPYEQYF. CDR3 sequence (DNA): TGTGCCAGCGGTTCCGTTAAGCGGGAGCGACCCTACGAGCAGTACTTC.

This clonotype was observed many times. The CDR3: CASSLGGQGLETQYF. The DNA of the CDR3 is TGTGCCAGCAGCTTAGGGGGACAGGGGTTAGAGACCCAGTACTTC. The V and J genes are TRBV7-8 and TRBJ2-5; 10 bases agree with TRBD1. After removal of 1 base from V and 4 bases from J, the junction contained 3 bases not matched to a gene. This CDR3 comprises 15 residues. Looked up from germline, CDR1 is SGHVS and CDR2 is FQNEAQ.

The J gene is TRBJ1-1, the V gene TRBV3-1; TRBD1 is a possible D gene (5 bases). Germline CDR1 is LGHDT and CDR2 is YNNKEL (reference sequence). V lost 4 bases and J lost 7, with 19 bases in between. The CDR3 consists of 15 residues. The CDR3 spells CASSRRVKGYDEAFF. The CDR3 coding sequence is TGTGCCAGCAGCCGCAGGGTAAAGGGGTATGATGAAGCTTTCTTT.

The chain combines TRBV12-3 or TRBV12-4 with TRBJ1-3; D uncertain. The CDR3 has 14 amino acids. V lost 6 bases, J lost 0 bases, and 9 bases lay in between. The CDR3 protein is CASSPIGSGNTIYF. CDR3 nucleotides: TGTGCCAGCAGCCCAATCGGCTCTGGAAACACCATATATTTT.

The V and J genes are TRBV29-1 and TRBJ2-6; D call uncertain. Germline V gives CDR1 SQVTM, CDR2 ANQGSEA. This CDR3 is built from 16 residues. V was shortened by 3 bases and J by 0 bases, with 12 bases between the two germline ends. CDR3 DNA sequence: TGCAGCGTTGAGTGGTTCCTGAGCTCTGGGGCCAACGTCCTGACTTTC. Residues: CSVEWFLSSGANVLTF.

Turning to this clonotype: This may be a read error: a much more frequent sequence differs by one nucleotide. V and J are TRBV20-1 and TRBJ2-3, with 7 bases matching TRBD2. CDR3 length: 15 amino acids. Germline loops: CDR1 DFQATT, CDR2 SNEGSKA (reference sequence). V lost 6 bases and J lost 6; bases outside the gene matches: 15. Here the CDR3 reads CSAGGGEGEWDTQYF. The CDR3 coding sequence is TGCAGTGCCGGGGGAGGGGAGGGAGAATGGGATACGCAGTATTTT.

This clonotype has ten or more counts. In nucleotides, the CDR3 is TGTGCCTGGAGTGGGACAGGGGCCTCGAACACTGAAGCTTTCTTT. This sequence encodes CAWSGTGASNTEAFF. The chain carries TRBV30 and TRBJ1-1, with TRBD1 identical over 9 bases. Germline V gene sequence: CDR1 GTSNPN, CDR2 SVGIG (reference sequence). The trim removed 1 base at V and 1 base at J, leaving 4 bases unmatched. This CDR3 has 15 amino acids. The variable domain in full, completed from reference TRBV30 and TRBJ1-1, reads SQTIHQWPATLVQPVGSPLSLECTVEGTSNPNLYWYRQAAGRGLQLLFYSVGIGQISSEVPQNLSASRPQDRQFILSSKKLLLSDSGFYLCAWSGTGASNTEAFFGQGTRLTVV.

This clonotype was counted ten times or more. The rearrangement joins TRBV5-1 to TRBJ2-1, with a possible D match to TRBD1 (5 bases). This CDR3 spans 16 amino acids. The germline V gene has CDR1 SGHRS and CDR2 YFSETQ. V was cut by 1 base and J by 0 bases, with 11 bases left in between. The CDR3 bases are TGCGCCAGCAGCTTGAGGGGCGGCTACTCCTACAATGAGCAGTTCTTC. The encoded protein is CASSLRGGYSYNEQFF.

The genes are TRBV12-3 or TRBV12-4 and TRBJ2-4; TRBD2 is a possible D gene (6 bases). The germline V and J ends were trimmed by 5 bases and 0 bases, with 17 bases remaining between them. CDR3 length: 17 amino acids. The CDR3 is CASSHSSANIAKNIQYF. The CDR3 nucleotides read TGTGCCAGCAGTCATTCTAGCGCCAACATAGCCAAAAACATTCAGTACTTC.

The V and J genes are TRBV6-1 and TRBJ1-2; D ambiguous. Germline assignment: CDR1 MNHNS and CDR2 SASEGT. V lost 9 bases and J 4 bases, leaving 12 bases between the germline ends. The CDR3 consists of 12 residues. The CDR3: CASRTGIYGYTF. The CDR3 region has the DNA TGTGCCAGTCGGACGGGAATCTATGGCTACACCTTC.

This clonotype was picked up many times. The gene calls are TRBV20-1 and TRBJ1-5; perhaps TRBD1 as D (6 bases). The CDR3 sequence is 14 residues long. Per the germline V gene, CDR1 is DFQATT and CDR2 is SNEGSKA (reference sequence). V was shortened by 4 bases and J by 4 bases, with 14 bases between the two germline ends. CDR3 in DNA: TGCAGTGCTACTCCTCACAGGGTTAATCAGCCCCAGCATTTT. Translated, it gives CSATPHRVNQPQHF.

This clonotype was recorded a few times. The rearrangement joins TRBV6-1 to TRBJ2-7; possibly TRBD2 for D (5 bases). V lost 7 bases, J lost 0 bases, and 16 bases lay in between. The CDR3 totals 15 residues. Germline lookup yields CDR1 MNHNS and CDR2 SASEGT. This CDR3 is CASILTKEVSYEQYF. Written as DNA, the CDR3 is TGTGCCAGCATCTTAACAAAGGAGGTCTCCTACGAGCAGTACTTC.

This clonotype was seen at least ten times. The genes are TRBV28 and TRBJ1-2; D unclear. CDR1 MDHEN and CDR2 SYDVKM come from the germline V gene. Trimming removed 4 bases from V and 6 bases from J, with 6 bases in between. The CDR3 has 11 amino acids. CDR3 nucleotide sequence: TGTGCCAGCAGTTGGATAAATGGCTACACCTTC. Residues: CASSWINGYTF.

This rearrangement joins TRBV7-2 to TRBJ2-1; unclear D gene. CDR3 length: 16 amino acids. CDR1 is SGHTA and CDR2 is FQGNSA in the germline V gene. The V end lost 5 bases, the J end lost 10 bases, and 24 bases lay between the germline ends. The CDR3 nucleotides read TGTGCCAGCAGCCCCCGCGCCCGGTGGAGTAGCCAAGAGCAGTTCTTC. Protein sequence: CASSPRARWSSQEQFF.

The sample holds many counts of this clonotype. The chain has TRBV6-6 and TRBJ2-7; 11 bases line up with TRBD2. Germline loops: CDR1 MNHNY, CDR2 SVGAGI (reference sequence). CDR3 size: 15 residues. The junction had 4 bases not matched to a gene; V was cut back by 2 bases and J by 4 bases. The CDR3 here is CASSYPSGRNYEQYF. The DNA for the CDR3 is TGTGCCAGCAGTTACCCTAGCGGGAGGAATTACGAGCAGTACTTC.

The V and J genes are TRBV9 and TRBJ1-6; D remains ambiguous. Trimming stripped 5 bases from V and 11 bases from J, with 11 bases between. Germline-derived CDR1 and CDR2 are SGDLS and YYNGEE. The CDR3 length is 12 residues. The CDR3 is CASSVGPTPLHF. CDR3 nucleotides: TGTGCCAGCAGTGTTGGCCCAACACCCCTCCACTTT.

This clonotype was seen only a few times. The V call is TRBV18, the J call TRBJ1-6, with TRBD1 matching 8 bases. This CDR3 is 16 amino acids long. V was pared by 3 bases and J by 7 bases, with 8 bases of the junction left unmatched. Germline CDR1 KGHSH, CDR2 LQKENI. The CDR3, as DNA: TGTGCCAGCTCACCTGTACCAGGGGGCCACAATTCACCCCTCCACTTT. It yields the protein CASSPVPGGHNSPLHF.

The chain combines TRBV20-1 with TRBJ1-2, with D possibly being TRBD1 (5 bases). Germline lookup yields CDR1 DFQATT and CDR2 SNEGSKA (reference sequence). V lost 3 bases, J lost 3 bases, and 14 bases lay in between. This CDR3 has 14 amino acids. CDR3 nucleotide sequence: TGCAGTGCTAGGCGCCCGGGGGTGGACTATGGCTACACCTTC. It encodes CSARRPGVDYGYTF.

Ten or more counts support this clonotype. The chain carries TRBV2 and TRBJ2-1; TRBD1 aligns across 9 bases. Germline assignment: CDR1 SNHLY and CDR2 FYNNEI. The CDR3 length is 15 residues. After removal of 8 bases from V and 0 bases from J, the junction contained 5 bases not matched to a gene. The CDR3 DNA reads TGTGCCAGCCACAGGGGGCTGAGCTCCTACAATGAGCAGTTCTTC. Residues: CASHRGLSSYNEQFF.

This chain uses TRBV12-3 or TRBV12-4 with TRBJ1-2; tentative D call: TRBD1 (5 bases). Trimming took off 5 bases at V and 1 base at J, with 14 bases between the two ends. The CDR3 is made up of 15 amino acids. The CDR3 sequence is CASSPGTLNNYGYTF. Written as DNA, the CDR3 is TGTGCCAGCAGTCCTGGGACTCTCAATAACTATGGCTACACCTTC.

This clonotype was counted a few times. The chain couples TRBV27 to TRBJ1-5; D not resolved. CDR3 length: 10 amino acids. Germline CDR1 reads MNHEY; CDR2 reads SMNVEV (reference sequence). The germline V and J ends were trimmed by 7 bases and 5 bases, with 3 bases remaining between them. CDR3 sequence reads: CASMDQPQHF. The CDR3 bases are TGTGCCAGCATGGATCAGCCCCAGCATTTT.

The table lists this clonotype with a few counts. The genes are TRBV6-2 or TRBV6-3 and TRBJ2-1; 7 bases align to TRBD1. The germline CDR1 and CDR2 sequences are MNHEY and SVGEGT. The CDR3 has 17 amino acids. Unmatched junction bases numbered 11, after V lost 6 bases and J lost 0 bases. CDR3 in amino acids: CASRGDRVRSSYNEQFF. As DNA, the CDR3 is TGTGCCAGCAGAGGAGACAGGGTAAGGAGCTCCTACAATGAGCAGTTCTTC.

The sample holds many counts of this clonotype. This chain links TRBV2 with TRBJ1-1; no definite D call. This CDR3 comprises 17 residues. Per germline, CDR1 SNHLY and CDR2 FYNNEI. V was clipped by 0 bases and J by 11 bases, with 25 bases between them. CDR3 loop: CASSEAGAVRVFFSAFF. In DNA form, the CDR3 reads TGTGCCAGCAGTGAAGCCGGTGCGGTTCGGGTCTTCTTTAGCGCTTTCTTT.

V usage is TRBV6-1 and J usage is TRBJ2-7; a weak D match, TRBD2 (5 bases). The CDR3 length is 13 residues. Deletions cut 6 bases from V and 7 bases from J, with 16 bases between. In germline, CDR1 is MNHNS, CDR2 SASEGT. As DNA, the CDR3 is TGTGCCAGCAGCCCCCATCTCCGGGGTGAGCAGTACTTC. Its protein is CASSPHLRGEQYF.

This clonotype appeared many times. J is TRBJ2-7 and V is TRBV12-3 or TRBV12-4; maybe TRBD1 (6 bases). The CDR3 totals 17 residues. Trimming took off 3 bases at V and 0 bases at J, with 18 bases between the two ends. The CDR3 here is CASSFSAWDTYSYEQYF. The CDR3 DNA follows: TGTGCCAGCAGTTTCTCCGCCTGGGACACCTACTCCTACGAGCAGTACTTC.